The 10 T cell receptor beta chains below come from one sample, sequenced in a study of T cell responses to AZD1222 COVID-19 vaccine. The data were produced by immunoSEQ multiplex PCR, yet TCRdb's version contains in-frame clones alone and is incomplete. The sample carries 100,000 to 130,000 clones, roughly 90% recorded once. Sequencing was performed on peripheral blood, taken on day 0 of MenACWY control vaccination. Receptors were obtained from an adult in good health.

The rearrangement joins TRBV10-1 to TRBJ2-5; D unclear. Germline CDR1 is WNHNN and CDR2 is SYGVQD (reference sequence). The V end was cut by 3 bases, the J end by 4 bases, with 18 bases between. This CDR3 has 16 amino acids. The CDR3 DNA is TGCGCCAGCAGTGACTCTCCTCAGCTTTCGGCAGAGACCCAGTACTTC. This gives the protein CASSDSPQLSAETQYF.

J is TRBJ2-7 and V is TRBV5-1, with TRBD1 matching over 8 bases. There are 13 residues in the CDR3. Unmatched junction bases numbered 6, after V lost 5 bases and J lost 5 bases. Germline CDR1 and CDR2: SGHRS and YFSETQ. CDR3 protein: CASSGQGLNEQYF. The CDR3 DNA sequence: TGCGCCAGCAGTGGACAGGGCCTGAACGAGCAGTACTTC.

The CDR3 bases are TGTGCCAGCAGCTTAGTTCGGGGGGGCGGTGGCACAGATACGCAGTATTTT. Its translation: CASSLVRGGGGTDTQYF. This chain uses TRBV7-2 with TRBJ2-3; 8 bases map to TRBD2. The CDR3 runs 17 residues. Germline V lookup: CDR1 SGHTA, CDR2 FQGNSA. J gave up 1 base and V 1 base, and 7 bases lay outside the gene matches.

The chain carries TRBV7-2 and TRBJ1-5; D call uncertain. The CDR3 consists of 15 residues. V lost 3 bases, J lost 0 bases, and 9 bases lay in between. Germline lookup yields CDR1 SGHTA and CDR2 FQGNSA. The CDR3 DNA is TGTGCCAGCAGCTTGGGGAGACTTAGCAATCAGCCCCAGCATTTT. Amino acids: CASSLGRLSNQPQHF.

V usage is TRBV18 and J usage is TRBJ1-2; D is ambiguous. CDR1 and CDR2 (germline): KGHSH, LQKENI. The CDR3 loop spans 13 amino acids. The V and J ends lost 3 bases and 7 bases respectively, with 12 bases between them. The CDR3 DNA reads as TGTGCCAGCTCACCGCCAGCCTCTACTGGCTACACCTTC. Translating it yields CASSPPASTGYTF.

The CDR3 protein is CASSFVSQPQHF. CDR3 DNA: TGTGCCAGCAGTTTCGTTAGTCAGCCCCAGCATTTT. J is TRBJ1-5 and V is TRBV12-3 or TRBV12-4; no reliable D call. The V end was cut by 3 bases, the J end by 6 bases, with 6 bases between. CDR3 length: 12 amino acids.

The CDR3 region is CASSEYGSGNTIYF. The CDR3 DNA is TGTGCCAGCAGTGAATACGGCTCTGGAAACACCATATATTTT. The V call is TRBV6-1, the J call TRBJ1-3, with unresolved D. Deletions cut 2 bases from V and 0 bases from J, with 5 bases between. Germline V gene data show CDR1 as MNHNS and CDR2 as SASEGT. The length of the CDR3 is 14 residues.

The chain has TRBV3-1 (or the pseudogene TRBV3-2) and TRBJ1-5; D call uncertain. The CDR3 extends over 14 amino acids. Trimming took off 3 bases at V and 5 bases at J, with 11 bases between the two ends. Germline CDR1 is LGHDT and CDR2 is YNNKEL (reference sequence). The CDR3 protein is CASSHSDAYQPQHF. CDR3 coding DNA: TGTGCCAGCAGCCATTCGGACGCCTATCAGCCCCAGCATTTT.

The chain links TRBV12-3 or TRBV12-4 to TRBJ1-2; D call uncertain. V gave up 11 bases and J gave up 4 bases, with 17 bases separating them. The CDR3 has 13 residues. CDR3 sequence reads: CACRWEGPYGYTF. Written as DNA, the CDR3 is TGTGCCTGTCGGTGGGAGGGCCCCTATGGCTACACCTTC.

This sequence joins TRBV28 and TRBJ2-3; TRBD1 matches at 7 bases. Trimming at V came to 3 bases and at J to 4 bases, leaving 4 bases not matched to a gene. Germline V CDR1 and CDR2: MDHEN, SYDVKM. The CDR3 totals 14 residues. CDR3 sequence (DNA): TGTGCCAGCAGTTTTTTTACAGGGGCAGATACGCAGTATTTT. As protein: CASSFFTGADTQYF.